This TCR beta chain was captured in a study of cytomegalovirus exposure and HLA in healthy donors. Study at large: Within the Caucasian-associated ancestry cluster were around four fifths of the roughly 400 genotyped donors.

The length of the CDR3 is 15 residues. Trimming took 8 bases from V and 0 from J, leaving 14 bases between them. From germline, CDR1 is MNHEY and CDR2 SMNVEV (reference sequence). General study points: Using the classifier, cytomegalovirus status was reportedly diagnosed with high specificity and sensitivity. Later work associated 16,951 TCR beta sequences with HLA alleles at 0.05 false discovery rate.

To note about this clone: Its target is unknown.

Primers for the PCR totalled 60 Vbeta and 13 Jbeta. Original processing methods: Later, roughly 80 million unique TCR beta chains were counted in an analysis, and about 12 million of them were shared. Sequenced by immunoSEQ multiplex PCR; TCRdb stores in-frame clones only, minus some. The D gene and trimming were derived from the DNA, and the V and J assignments and clone size from that table. The data show some 120,000 clones, with under 85% seen just once and roughly 9% held by the top ten. The clonotype was recovered from a woman in her fifties or sixties in good health and CMV-seropositive. The specimen was PBMCs. This sequence joins TRBV27 and TRBJ1-5; D perhaps matches TRBD1 (5 bases). CDR3 amino acids: CASASRGYSNQPQHF. CDR3 sequence (DNA): TGTGCCAGCGCAAGTAGGGGATATAGCAATCAGCCCCAGCATTTT.